The present T cell receptor beta chain was sequenced within a study of blood T cell repertoires in COVID-19. Generated by immunoSEQ multiplex PCR, the TCRdb table keeps only in-frame clones and is missing some. The data hold a few hundred thousand clones, with nearly 90% observed a single time. Germline V gene lookup returns CDR1 SGHAT and CDR2 FQNNGV. V was pared by 0 bases and J by 14 bases, with 14 bases between. This CDR3 contains 13 residues. The sample consisted of PBMCs or T cells enriched from blood (not recorded which). This receptor was identified in a young woman with acute COVID-19. The chain is built from TRBV11-2 and TRBJ2-1, with D perhaps matching TRBD2 (6 bases). DNA for the CDR3: TGTGCCAGCAGCTTAGATCCTAGCGTCCCTGAGTTCTTC. Translated: CASSLDPSVPEFF.